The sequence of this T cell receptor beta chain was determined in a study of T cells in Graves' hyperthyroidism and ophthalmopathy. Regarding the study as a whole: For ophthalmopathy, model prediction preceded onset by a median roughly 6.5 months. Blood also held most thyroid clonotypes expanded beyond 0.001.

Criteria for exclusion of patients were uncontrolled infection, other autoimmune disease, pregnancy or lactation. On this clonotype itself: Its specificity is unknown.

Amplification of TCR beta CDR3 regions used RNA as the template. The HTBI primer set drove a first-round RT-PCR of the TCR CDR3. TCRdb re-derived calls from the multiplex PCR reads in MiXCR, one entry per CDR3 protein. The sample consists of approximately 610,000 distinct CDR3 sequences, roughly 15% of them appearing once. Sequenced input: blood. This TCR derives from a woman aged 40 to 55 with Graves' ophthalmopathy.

For the CDR3, the DNA is TGTGCCAGCAGCTCCGGTCCCGGGACTAGCGGGAGAAGTGAGACCCAGTACTTC. Residues: CASSSGPGTSGRSETQYF. The chain has TRBV11-1 and TRBJ2-5; TRBD2 matches at 14 bases. The CDR3 loop spans 18 amino acids. V was clipped by 4 bases and J by 5 bases; unmatched bases: 12. The germline gives CDR1 SGHAT, CDR2 FQDESV (reference sequence).